This passage covers 19 T cell receptor beta chains from one sample sequenced in a study of cytomegalovirus exposure and HLA in healthy donors. 60 Vbeta and 13 Jbeta primers were used in PCR. Libraries were prepared by immunoSEQ multiplex PCR; TCRdb keeps only in-frame clonotypes and omits some of them. In all, the sample yields approximately 150,000 clones. The sequenced sample consisted of PBMCs. The receptors originated from a woman aged 18 to 35 in good health and CMV-seronegative.

The V call is TRBV28, the J call TRBJ2-5; 10 nucleotides agree with TRBD2. The CDR3 covers 16 residues. V dropped 6 bases and J dropped 5; count of bases not matched to a gene: 12. Germline values: CDR1 MDHEN, CDR2 SYDVKM. In DNA, the CDR3 is TGTGCCAGCAGCCGTCGTCTAGCGGGAGATCAGGAGACCCAGTACTTC. Protein product: CASSRRLAGDQETQYF.

The chain recombines TRBV10-3 with TRBJ1-1; TRBD1 aligns across 7 bases. The CDR3 runs 15 residues. J gave up 6 bases and V 5 bases, and 12 bases lay outside the gene matches. Germline V gene lookup returns CDR1 ENHRY and CDR2 SYGVKD. As DNA, the CDR3 is TGTGCCATCAGTACCAGCCCGGGGACAGTTTCTGAAGCTTTCTTT. Its translation is CAISTSPGTVSEAFF.

The J gene is TRBJ2-1, the V gene TRBV7-9; tentatively, D is TRBD1 (6 bases). CDR1 and CDR2 (germline): SEHNR, FQNEAQ (reference sequence). There are 13 residues in the CDR3. The V gene lost 7 bases and the J gene lost 7 bases, with 14 bases spanning the gap. The CDR3 DNA reads as TGTGCCAGCAAAGGGACAATCAGGAATGAGCAGTTCTTC. This encodes CASKGTIRNEQFF. Supplemented by reference TRBV7-9 and TRBJ2-1, the full variable domain reads DTGVSQNPRHKITKRGQNVTFRCDPISEHNRLYWYRQTLGQGPEFLTYFQNEAQLEKSRLLSDRFSAERPKGSFSTLEIQRTEQGDSAMYLCASKGTIRNEQFFGPGTRLTVL.

The chain combines TRBV7-3 with TRBJ2-1; the match to TRBD2 covers 9 bases. The CDR3 extends over 17 amino acids. V shed 5 bases, J shed 8 bases, and the junction held 16 bases outside the gene matches. Germline lookup yields CDR1 SGHTA and CDR2 FQGTGA. CDR3 in DNA: TGTGCCAGCAGCCCAAAAGGTCTAGCGGGACGTTCCGATGAGCAGTTCTTC. Translating gives CASSPKGLAGRSDEQFF.

The chain employs TRBV7-3 and TRBJ1-1, with TRBD1 matching over 8 bases. V was pared by 5 bases and J by 4 bases, with 9 bases of the junction left unmatched. The CDR3 length is 15 residues. CDR1 is SGHTA and CDR2 is FQGTGA in the germline V gene. The CDR3 region is CASSVSGGAGTEAFF. As DNA, the CDR3 is TGTGCCAGCAGCGTCTCAGGGGGCGCGGGCACTGAAGCTTTCTTT.

The V and J genes are TRBV4-2 and TRBJ2-3; perhaps TRBD2 as D (6 bases). Trimming removed 2 bases at V and 4 bases at J, with 22 bases between. Germline loops: CDR1 LGHNA, CDR2 YNFKEQ. This CDR3 has 18 residues. The CDR3 bases are TGTGCCAGCAGCCAACACTACGGCGCCGGGACTTCGGCAGATACGCAGTATTTT. Its protein is CASSQHYGAGTSADTQYF.

The rearrangement uses TRBV5-1 and TRBJ1-1; the D gene is possibly TRBD1 (5 bases). V lost 3 bases, J lost 1 base, and 10 bases lay in between. CDR1 and CDR2 from the germline V gene are SGHRS and YFSETQ. The CDR3 runs to 14 residues. In nucleotides, the CDR3 is TGCGCCAGCAGCTGGGGGGGTGGGAACACTGAAGCTTTCTTT. It yields the protein CASSWGGGNTEAFF.

The V and J genes are TRBV7-4 and TRBJ2-7, with a tentative D call TRBD1 (6 bases). Trimming shortened V by 7 bases and J by 0 bases, and 19 bases separated the two germline ends. The germline V gene encodes CDR1 SGHVT and CDR2 SQSDAQ. The CDR3 runs to 16 residues. CDR3 loop: CASTLGWGPSSYEQYV. The CDR3 bases are TGTGCCAGCACCCTGGGGTGGGGGCCTAGCTCCTACGAGCAGTACGTC.

The V call is TRBV5-1, the J call TRBJ2-3, with D perhaps matching TRBD1 (7 bases). Germline values: CDR1 SGHRS, CDR2 YFSETQ. V lost 4 bases to trimming and J lost 2 bases, with 17 bases between them. CDR3 length: 16 residues. The CDR3 DNA is TGCGCCAGCAGCGGAGAAACAGGGGACTTCACAGATACGCAGTATTTT. It specifies CASSGETGDFTDTQYF.

This chain joins TRBV19 and TRBJ1-5; D might be TRBD1 (5 bases). V was trimmed by 3 bases and J by 6 bases, leaving 15 bases between them. Germline-derived CDR1 and CDR2 are LNHDA and SQIVND (reference sequence). CDR3 size: 15 residues. CDR3 sequence: CASSIRQGQGQPQHF. In DNA, the CDR3 is TGTGCCAGTAGTATTCGGCAGGGCCAGGGTCAGCCCCAGCATTTT.

The rearrangement uses TRBV11-2 and TRBJ2-1; TRBD1 matches at 7 bases. Germline trimming cut 4 bases from V and 7 bases from J; bases unmatched to any gene: 13. This CDR3 has 16 amino acids. CDR1 and CDR2 from the germline V gene are SGHAT and FQNNGV. The CDR3 here is CASSSGQARAKNEQFF. The CDR3 nucleotides are TGTGCCAGCAGCTCCGGACAGGCGAGGGCTAAGAATGAGCAGTTCTTC.

The chain has TRBV7-8 and TRBJ1-2, with 9 bases identical to TRBD1. The germline gives CDR1 SGHVS, CDR2 FQNEAQ. V trimming: 4 bases; J trimming: 12 bases; junction bases outside the gene matches: 9. The CDR3 loop spans 13 amino acids. In DNA, the CDR3 is TGTGCCAGCAGCTCGTTCCAGGGACAGGGTAACACCTTC. Protein sequence: CASSSFQGQGNTF.

The rearrangement links TRBV18 to TRBJ1-1; 12 bases map to TRBD1. The CDR3 contains 15 residues. V was clipped by 3 bases and J by 3 bases; unmatched bases: 2. Germline CDR1 and CDR2: KGHSH and LQKENI. The CDR3 sequence is CASSPGTGGYTEAFF. CDR3 nucleotide sequence: TGTGCCAGCTCACCGGGGACAGGGGGCTACACTGAAGCTTTCTTT.

The rearrangement uses TRBV7-9 and TRBJ2-3; D may be TRBD2 (6 bases). The germline V and J ends were trimmed by 1 base and 1 base, with 12 bases remaining between them. The CDR3 runs to 16 residues. Germline CDR1 and CDR2: SEHNR and FQNEAQ (reference sequence). CDR3 sequence: CASSLVVLAGTDTQYF. DNA of the CDR3: TGTGCCAGCAGCTTAGTGGTGTTAGCGGGCACAGATACGCAGTATTTT. The variable domain in full, completed from reference TRBV7-9 and TRBJ2-3, reads DTGVSQNPRHKITKRGQNVTFRCDPISEHNRLYWYRQTLGQGPEFLTYFQNEAQLEKSRLLSDRFSAERPKGSFSTLEIQRTEQGDSAMYLCASSLVVLAGTDTQYFGPGTRLTVL.

The J gene is TRBJ1-4, the V gene TRBV5-1; no clear D. Trimming cost V 2 bases and J 5 bases, with 13 bases left between them. There are 15 residues in the CDR3. Germline lookup yields CDR1 SGHRS and CDR2 YFSETQ. The CDR3: CASSLSSTSNEKLFF. CDR3 coding DNA: TGCGCCAGCAGCTTAAGTTCCACTTCGAATGAAAAACTGTTTTTT.

This chain connects TRBV19 to TRBJ2-5, with a tentative D call TRBD2 (5 bases). Trimming shortened V by 5 bases and J by 13 bases, and 17 bases separated the two germline ends. CDR1 LNHDA and CDR2 SQIVND come from the germline V gene (reference sequence). CDR3 length: 12 amino acids. Here the CDR3 reads CASSSDPGSPYF. DNA for the CDR3: TGTGCCAGTAGTTCAGACCCGGGGTCACCGTACTTC.

V usage is TRBV27 and J usage is TRBJ2-3; possible D gene TRBD2, 6 bases. The CDR3 totals 16 residues. The germline V gene encodes CDR1 MNHEY and CDR2 SMNVEV (reference sequence). Between the trimmed V and J ends, which lost 6 bases and 2 bases, there was a span of 18 bases. The CDR3 DNA reads as TGTGCCAGCAGAGCTTTTAGCGGAAGTTACACAGATACGCAGTATTTT. Protein sequence: CASRAFSGSYTDTQYF.

CDR3 region: CSVTRTSTDTQYF. The CDR3 DNA reads TGCAGCGTCACCAGGACTAGCACAGATACGCAGTATTTT. V usage is TRBV29-1 and J usage is TRBJ2-3, with D perhaps TRBD2 (5 bases). CDR1 SQVTM and CDR2 ANQGSEA come from the germline V gene. CDR3 size: 13 residues. The V gene lost 6 bases and the J gene lost 0 bases, with 10 bases spanning the gap.

This chain links TRBV27 with TRBJ2-1; 8 nucleotides line up with TRBD1. The CDR3 has 15 amino acids. CDR1 and CDR2 (germline): MNHEY, SMNVEV (reference sequence). Trimming cost V 6 bases and J 4 bases; bases outside gene matches: 8. CDR3 nucleotide sequence: TGTGCCAGCAGCCGAACCGGGACAGGTTACAATGAGCAGTTCTTC. Translated: CASSRTGTGYNEQFF.